The entry below gives a single T cell receptor (beta chain) sequence along with its context. These data belong to a study of blood T cell repertoires in COVID-19. Here immunoSEQ multiplex PCR was the method, and the copy in TCRdb shows in-frame clones only, minus some. The data show roughly 290,000 clones, about 83% seen once. Between the trimmed V and J ends, which lost 8 bases and 1 base, there was a span of 9 bases. The CDR3 contains 13 residues. CDR1 SGDLS and CDR2 YYNGEE come from the germline V gene. The sequence derives from a woman aged 35 to 49 who had recovered from COVID-19. Sequenced material: PBMCs or T cells enriched from blood (not recorded which). The J gene is TRBJ2-2, the V gene TRBV9, with TRBD1 as a possible D gene (6 bases). The CDR3 nucleotides are TGTGCCAGTAGGACAGTGAACACCGGGGAGCTGTTTTTT. This codes for CASRTVNTGELFF.